Listed below are T cell receptor beta chains from one sample, sequenced in a study of blood T cell repertoires in COVID-19. TCRdb's copy holds only in-frame clones and misses some; the assay was immunoSEQ multiplex PCR. Among roughly 200,000 clones listed, about four fifths were seen once. The sample comprised peripheral blood. The receptors shown here come from a middle-aged man with active or convalescent COVID-19. Both conserved end residues are part of each CDR3. D genes are given only for firm matches. Only part of the rows carry a size: once, few, many, or a class if the clone is expanded.

J: TRBJ1-6
V: TRBV19
D: TRBD1
size: .
DNA: TGTGCCAGTAGTCCGCCCGGACAGGGTACACCCCTCCACTTT
CDR3: CASSPPGQGTPLHF

J: TRBJ2-1
V: TRBV5-4
D: .
size: .
DNA: TGTGCCAGCAGCTTGGGACTCGCCTACAATGAGCAGTTCTTC
CDR3: CASSLGLAYNEQFF

J: TRBJ1-4
V: TRBV7-2
D: .
size: once
DNA: TGTGCCAGCAGCTCTAGAAATGAAAAACTGTTTTTT
CDR3: CASSSRNEKLFF

J: TRBJ1-2
V: TRBV29-1
D: .
size: .
DNA: TGCAGCACGTCATCTAGCCATGGCTACACCTTC
CDR3: CSTSSSHGYTF

J: TRBJ1-1
V: TRBV29-1
D: .
size: .
DNA: TGCAGCGTCCGGGGACTCATGAACACTGAAGCTTTCTTT
CDR3: CSVRGLMNTEAFF

J: TRBJ1-4
V: TRBV19
D: .
size: .
DNA: TGTGCCAGTAGTACGGGGGGCGGGAGAAATGAAAAACTGTTTTTT
CDR3: CASSTGGGRNEKLFF

J: TRBJ1-1
V: TRBV6-5
D: .
size: .
DNA: TGTGCCAGCAGTTCTCGCTGGACAGTCGCTGAAGCTTTCTTT
CDR3: CASSSRWTVAEAFF

J: TRBJ2-5
V: TRBV5-1
D: .
size: few
DNA: TGCGCCAGCAGCTTGGCCGGGGGGCGAGAAGAGACCCAGTACTTC
CDR3: CASSLAGGREETQYF

J: TRBJ1-3
V: TRBV9
D: .
size: .
DNA: TGTGCCAGCAGCGTAGCCCCGGCAGGGACTGGAAACACCATATATTTT
CDR3: CASSVAPAGTGNTIYF

J: TRBJ1-2
V: TRBV6-5
D: TRBD1
size: few
DNA: TGTGCCAGCAGTTACGTTTTCGGACAGGGGATCGGCTACACCTTC
CDR3: CASSYVFGQGIGYTF

J: TRBJ1-1
V: TRBV10-3
D: .
size: .
DNA: TGTGCCATCAGACAACAGGAGAACACTGAAGCTTTCTTT
CDR3: CAIRQQENTEAFF

J: TRBJ2-1
V: TRBV11-2
D: .
size: few
DNA: TGTGCCAGCGGCCTCGTGGGCGGGAATGAGCAGTTCTTC
CDR3: CASGLVGGNEQFF

J: TRBJ2-4
V: TRBV4-1
D: TRBD1
size: .
DNA: TGCGCCAGCAGCCAAGAGGACAGGGGTCGGTGGGGAAACATTCAGTACTTC
CDR3: CASSQEDRGRWGNIQYF

J: TRBJ2-1
V: TRBV2
D: TRBD2
size: .
DNA: TGTGCCAGCCGACTAGCGGCTTTCTCCTACAATGAGCAGTTCTTC
CDR3: CASRLAAFSYNEQFF

J: TRBJ2-7
V: TRBV5-1
D: .
size: few
DNA: TGCGCCAGCAGCTCGCAGGGTTCCGAATCCGAGCAGTACTTC
CDR3: CASSSQGSESEQYF

J: TRBJ2-1
V: TRBV7-8
D: TRBD2
size: .
DNA: TGTGCCAGCAACGATGGCGGGAGGGAATACAATGAGCAGTTCTTC
CDR3: CASNDGGREYNEQFF

J: TRBJ2-5
V: TRBV30
D: .
size: .
DNA: TGTGCCTGGAGTGGAAGGGGATTGCAAGAGACCCAGTACTTC
CDR3: CAWSGRGLQETQYF

J: TRBJ1-1
V: TRBV4-2
D: TRBD1
size: .
DNA: TGTGCCAGCAGCTCGGGACAGTCTATGAACACTGAAGCTTTCTTT
CDR3: CASSSGQSMNTEAFF

J: TRBJ2-5
V: TRBV5-1
D: TRBD2
size: .
DNA: TGCGCCAGCAGCTTGGGGGGACTAGCGGGAGAGACCCAGTACTTC
CDR3: CASSLGGLAGETQYF

J: TRBJ1-2
V: TRBV5-1
D: .
size: .
DNA: TGCGCCAGCAGCTTGGCCTATCAGGGTGGCTACACCTTC
CDR3: CASSLAYQGGYTF

J: TRBJ2-4
V: TRBV4-1
D: TRBD1
size: .
DNA: TGCGCCAGCAGCCTTGTGGGACAGTCCAAAAACATTCAGTACTTC
CDR3: CASSLVGQSKNIQYF

J: TRBJ2-5
V: TRBV11-3
D: .
size: .
DNA: TGTGCCAGCAGCTTAGATTTGGGGGCCGCCCAAGAGACCCAGTACTTC
CDR3: CASSLDLGAAQETQYF

J: TRBJ1-5
V: TRBV27
D: .
size: few
DNA: TGTGCCAGCAGTTTACGGGGGGCCCCCAATCAGCCCCAGCATTTT
CDR3: CASSLRGAPNQPQHF

J: TRBJ2-3
V: TRBV3-1/TRBV3-2
D: TRBD2
size: once
DNA: TGTGCCAGCAGCCGGGGGACTAGCGGGAGGATGGATACGCAGTATTTT
CDR3: CASSRGTSGRMDTQYF

J: TRBJ2-7
V: TRBV2
D: .
size: .
DNA: TGTGCCAGCAGCGACAGGTTGAGCTCCTACGAGCAGTACTTC
CDR3: CASSDRLSSYEQYF

J: TRBJ1-6
V: TRBV28
D: .
size: .
DNA: TGTGCCAGCAGTGGCCGGGACACCCTCCCGGGCTCACCCCTCCACTTT
CDR3: CASSGRDTLPGSPLHF

J: TRBJ1-6
V: TRBV3-1/TRBV3-2
D: .
size: .
DNA: TGTGCCAGCAGCCTGGGGGGTTCACCCCTCCACTTT
CDR3: CASSLGGSPLHF

J: TRBJ2-7
V: TRBV2
D: .
size: once
DNA: TGTGCCAGCAGTGAATTGTTCAGCGACGAGCAGTACTTC
CDR3: CASSELFSDEQYF

J: TRBJ1-4
V: TRBV19
D: .
size: .
DNA: TGTGCCAGTAGCTTATCCCGGGACCGCAACCCGGGGGAACTGTTTTTT
CDR3: CASSLSRDRNPGELFF

J: TRBJ2-4
V: TRBV24-1
D: .
size: .
DNA: TGTGCCACCAGTGATCAGGACATTCAGTACTTC
CDR3: CATSDQDIQYF

J: TRBJ2-7
V: TRBV28
D: TRBD2
size: .
DNA: TGTGCCAGCGCCGGACTAGCGGCCTACGAGCAGTACTTC
CDR3: CASAGLAAYEQYF

J: TRBJ2-7
V: TRBV18
D: .
size: .
DNA: TGTGCCAGCTCACTTGGGACTCCACCCGCCGAGCAGTACTTC
CDR3: CASSLGTPPAEQYF

J: TRBJ1-5
V: TRBV12-3/TRBV12-4
D: .
size: .
DNA: TGTGCCGAGGGGGGGGCTGGGCAGCCCCAGCATTTT
CDR3: CAEGGAGQPQHF

J: TRBJ2-7
V: TRBV7-8
D: TRBD2
size: .
DNA: TGTGCCAGCGGGGGCGGGAGGAACTACGAGCAGTACTTC
CDR3: CASGGGRNYEQYF

J: TRBJ2-3
V: TRBV2
D: .
size: .
DNA: TGTGCCAGCAGTTCGGACTCTAGGAATACGCAGTATTTT
CDR3: CASSSDSRNTQYF

J: TRBJ1-2
V: TRBV18
D: .
size: once
DNA: TGTGCCAGCTCACAAAACCGGGACACCGATGGCTACACCTTC
CDR3: CASSQNRDTDGYTF

J: TRBJ1-2
V: TRBV10-1
D: .
size: .
DNA: TGCGCCAGCAGTGACAGATCTAACTATGGCTACACCTTC
CDR3: CASSDRSNYGYTF

J: TRBJ1-2
V: TRBV24-1
D: .
size: .
DNA: TGTGCCACCAGCCGGGAGGCTAACTATGGCTACACCTTC
CDR3: CATSREANYGYTF

J: TRBJ1-5
V: TRBV4-2
D: TRBD1
size: .
DNA: TGTGCCAGCAGCCAAGCCGGGACAGTGAACCAGCCCCAGCATTTT
CDR3: CASSQAGTVNQPQHF

J: TRBJ2-5
V: TRBV19
D: TRBD2
size: .
DNA: TGTGCCAGTAGTCAAAGACTAGCGGGGGAACAAGAGACCCAGTACTTC
CDR3: CASSQRLAGEQETQYF

J: TRBJ2-7
V: TRBV4-1
D: TRBD2
size: .
DNA: TGCGCCAGCAGCCAAGATGACCGCGGGGGGATCTACTACGAGCAGTACTTC
CDR3: CASSQDDRGGIYYEQYF